The sequence of this T cell receptor beta chain was determined in a study of T cells in localized non-small cell lung cancer. The CDR3 is made up of 14 amino acids. After removal of 4 bases from V and 8 bases from J, the junction contained 5 bases not matched to a gene. The germline V gene encodes CDR1 SEHNR and CDR2 FQNEAQ (reference sequence). Using immunoSEQ multiplex PCR, the repertoire was profiled, and TCRdb retains in-frame clones only, with some absent. The sample lists some 28,000 clones; over 80% were seen once. Here the sequenced sample was peripheral blood, taken before any cancer treatment. The chain recombines TRBV7-9 with TRBJ1-4, with 9 bases that match TRBD1. The sequence was obtained from a male donor older than 55 with stage I lung adenocarcinoma. The CDR3 spells CASSSRDRDEKLFF. In DNA, the CDR3 is TGTGCCAGCAGCTCAAGGGACAGGGACGAAAAACTGTTTTTT.